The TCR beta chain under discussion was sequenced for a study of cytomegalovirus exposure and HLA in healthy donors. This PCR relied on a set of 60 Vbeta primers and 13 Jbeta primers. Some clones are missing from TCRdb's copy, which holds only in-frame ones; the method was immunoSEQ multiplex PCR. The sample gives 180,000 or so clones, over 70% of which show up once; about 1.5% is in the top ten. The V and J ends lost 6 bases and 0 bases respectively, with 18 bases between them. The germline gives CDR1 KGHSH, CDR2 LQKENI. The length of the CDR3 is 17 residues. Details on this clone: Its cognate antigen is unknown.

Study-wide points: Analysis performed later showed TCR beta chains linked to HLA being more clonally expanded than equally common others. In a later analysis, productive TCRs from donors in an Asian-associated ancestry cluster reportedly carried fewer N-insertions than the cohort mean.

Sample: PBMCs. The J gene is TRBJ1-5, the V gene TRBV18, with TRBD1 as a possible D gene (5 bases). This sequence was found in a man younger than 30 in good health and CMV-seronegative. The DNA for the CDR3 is TGTGCCAGCTCTCATTTACAGGCTAAAAATAGCAATCAGCCCCAGCATTTT. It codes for CASSHLQAKNSNQPQHF. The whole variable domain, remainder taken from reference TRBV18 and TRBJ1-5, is NAGVMQNPRHLVRRRGQEARLRCSPMKGHSHVYWYRQLPEEGLKFMVYLQKENIIDESGMPKERFSAEFPKEGPSILRIQQVVRGDSAAYFCASSHLQAKNSNQPQHFGDGTRLSIL.